The 4 T cell receptor beta chains reported below all come from one sample, sequenced in a study of patients and donors after allogeneic stem cell transplantation. TCRdb recomputed calls from the RT-PCR reads with MiXCR, one row per CDR3 protein. There are about 110,000 distinct CDR3 sequences in the sample; roughly 37% occur only once, and 27% lies in the top ten. The sequencing sample was made of blood, either unsorted or a sorted T cell fraction (not recorded which). The receptors shown here come from a human donor who was either an allogeneic HSCT recipient or a stem cell or donor lymphocyte infusion donor (not recorded which). It is not recorded whose cells these are; they may come from a transplant donor.

This clonotype was detected only a few times. The V and J genes are TRBV12-3 or TRBV12-4 and TRBJ2-1; 14 nucleotides line up with TRBD2. The trim removed 5 bases at V and 7 bases at J, leaving 7 bases unmatched. CDR3 size: 16 residues. The CDR3 is CASSPTSGRAENEQFF. The CDR3 coding sequence is TGTGCCAGCAGTCCGACTAGCGGGAGGGCGGAAAATGAGCAGTTCTTC.

There are a few counts of this clonotype. The J gene is TRBJ1-1, the V gene TRBV29-1; the match to TRBD1 covers 8 bases. Germline assignment: CDR1 SQVTM and CDR2 ANQGSEA. The CDR3 spans 15 residues. The J segment lost 2 bases and the V segment lost 1 base, leaving 6 bases of the junction unmatched. The CDR3 coding sequence is TGCAGCGTTGAAGGGGGACAGGATTTTAACACTGAAGCTTTCTTT. This gives the protein CSVEGGQDFNTEAFF.

In this sample, this clonotype turned up a few times. V gene TRBV10-2 combines with J gene TRBJ2-3; D remains ambiguous. Germline loops: CDR1 WSHSY, CDR2 SAAADI. The CDR3 runs to 15 residues. V was shortened by 2 bases and J by 2 bases, with 11 bases between the two germline ends. The CDR3 DNA follows: TGCGCCAGCAGTGAGGTTATTCTAACCACAGATACGCAGTATTTT. As protein: CASSEVILTTDTQYF.

V usage is TRBV12-3 or TRBV12-4 and J usage is TRBJ1-2; D ambiguous. Trimming took 3 bases from V and 2 from J, leaving 13 bases between them. The CDR3 consists of 15 residues. CDR3 in DNA: TGTGCCAGCAGTTTTGTTCTTGGTAGGAACTATGGCTACACCTTC. As protein: CASSFVLGRNYGYTF.